This TCR beta chain was obtained from a study of control samples from healthy donors and cancer patients. Germline CDR1 and CDR2: SQVTM and ANQGSEA. This CDR3 is built from 12 residues. The assay was immunoSEQ multiplex PCR, and TCRdb's table has in-frame clones only and misses some. The table has about 69,000 clones, roughly 90% seen once. The rearrangement links TRBV29-1 to TRBJ2-7, with D possibly TRBD2 on 6 matching bases. The specimen sequenced was PBMCs. This clonotype was sampled from a man between 60 and 70 years old with lung cancer. CDR3 loop: CSVDELKGGGNV. In DNA, the CDR3 is TGCAGCGTTGATGAGCTTAAGGGAGGAGGTAACGTC.